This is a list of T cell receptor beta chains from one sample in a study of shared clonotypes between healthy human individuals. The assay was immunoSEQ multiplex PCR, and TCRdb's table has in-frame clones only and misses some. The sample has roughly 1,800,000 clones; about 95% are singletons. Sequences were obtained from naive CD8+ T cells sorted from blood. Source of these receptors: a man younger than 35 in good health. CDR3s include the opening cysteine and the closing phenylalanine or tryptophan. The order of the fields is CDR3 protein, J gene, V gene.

CASSSSPAPGDGYTF | TRBJ1-2 | TRBV6-5
CASSQDLAYQETQYF | TRBJ2-5 | TRBV4-3
CASSLGPSGASYEQYF | TRBJ2-7 | TRBV4-1
CASSLRGATWNEQFF | TRBJ2-1 | TRBV27
CASSQGTSYEQYF | TRBJ2-7 | TRBV4-1
CASSWTWAGTDTQYF | TRBJ2-3 | TRBV7-6
CASSPELAGGSVSYEQYF | TRBJ2-7 | TRBV13
CASSSTPGNGYTF | TRBJ1-2 | TRBV6-5
CASSLATTGRYGELFF | TRBJ2-2 | TRBV7-9
CASSSYDPLAGPWETQYF | TRBJ2-5 | TRBV7-2
CASSFSRRTGDSPLHF | TRBJ1-6 | TRBV5-6
CASSPGLQDTQYF | TRBJ2-3 | TRBV11-3
CASSLVLRPQDGYTF | TRBJ1-2 | TRBV7-9
CASIRDRDHTEAFF | TRBJ1-1 | TRBV19
CASSLPGTGFFGTEAFF | TRBJ1-1 | TRBV13
CASSSVGTGNTEAFF | TRBJ1-1 | TRBV27
CASSFPSLETQYF | TRBJ2-5 | TRBV13
CASSFRPTGELFF | TRBJ2-2 | TRBV28
CASSPDSWGNQPQHF | TRBJ1-5 | TRBV2
CASSQADTDTQYF | TRBJ2-3 | TRBV18
CASSPGQGGNTIYF | TRBJ1-3 | TRBV5-6
CASSLLDNEQFF | TRBJ2-1 | TRBV7-9
CASKTGGNTEAFF | TRBJ1-1 | TRBV19
CAIRHVNPYTDTQYF | TRBJ2-3 | TRBV10-3
CAWALGASGADTQYF | TRBJ2-3 | TRBV30